The next 16 T cell receptor beta chains were all read from a single sample in a study of T cell responses to AZD1222 COVID-19 vaccine. The method was immunoSEQ multiplex PCR; TCRdb's version includes in-frame clones alone and lacks a portion of them. The table records roughly 150,000 clones, more than 85% of them present only once. The sequencing here drew on peripheral blood, taken 28 days after the second AZD1222 dose. These TCRs come from an adult who received the AZD1222 COVID-19 vaccine.

The V and J genes are TRBV2 and TRBJ2-7; TRBD1 agrees at 7 bases. The CDR3 totals 13 residues. J was trimmed by 4 bases and V by 8 bases; bases with no gene match: 8. Germline V gene data show CDR1 as SNHLY and CDR2 as FYNNEI. The CDR3 DNA is TGTGCCAGCTGCACCGGGACAGAGTACGAGCAGTACTTC. This codes for CASCTGTEYEQYF.

The CDR3 region has the DNA TGTGCCAGCAGCTTCCTTACAGGAACCCCGGGCGAGCAGTACTTC. This encodes CASSFLTGTPGEQYF. This chain uses TRBV11-1 with TRBJ2-7; a possible D gene is TRBD1 (5 bases). V was pared by 3 bases and J by 6 bases, with 18 bases between. The germline V gene encodes CDR1 SGHAT and CDR2 FQDESV (reference sequence). CDR3 size: 15 residues.

J is TRBJ2-3 and V is TRBV4-2; D is ambiguous. Trimming pared 0 bases from V and 0 bases from J, leaving 22 bases between. CDR1 LGHNA and CDR2 YNFKEQ come from the germline V gene. The CDR3 is made up of 20 amino acids. CDR3 DNA sequence: TGTGCCAGCAGCCAAGATGCAACCGGACGCACCAGGTTTAGCACAGATACGCAGTATTTT. Protein sequence: CASSQDATGRTRFSTDTQYF.

The chain couples TRBV14 to TRBJ2-7, with 7 bases that match TRBD1. V dropped 4 bases and J dropped 6; count of bases not matched to a gene: 12. This CDR3 is 15 amino acids long. Germline V CDR1 and CDR2: SGHDN, FVKESK. DNA of the CDR3: TGTGCCAGCAGCCCCTACCGGGACAGACGAGGCGAGCAGTACTTC. This sequence encodes CASSPYRDRRGEQYF.

The V and J genes are TRBV19 and TRBJ1-1; D not resolved. This CDR3 comprises 15 residues. Germline V gives CDR1 LNHDA, CDR2 SQIVND (reference sequence). V was clipped by 0 bases and J by 1 base, with 9 bases between them. The CDR3 sequence: CASSIDPGRNTEAFF. The CDR3 DNA sequence: TGTGCCAGTAGTATAGACCCAGGACGGAACACTGAAGCTTTCTTT.

This clone was observed a single time. The rearrangement uses TRBV24-1 and TRBJ2-3; the D is unclear. This CDR3 spans 11 amino acids. Per the germline V gene, CDR1 is KGHDR and CDR2 is SFDVKD. The V gene lost 9 bases and the J gene lost 8 bases, with 11 bases spanning the gap. CDR3 sequence (DNA): TGTGCCACCGGGGAAGCATTTACGCAGTATTTT. This encodes CATGEAFTQYF.

The chain combines TRBV7-9 with TRBJ2-7; no clear D. CDR3 length: 11 residues. The germline V gene has CDR1 SEHNR and CDR2 FQNEAQ (reference sequence). V was cut by 5 bases and J by 9 bases, with 11 bases left in between. CDR3 in DNA: TGTGCCAGCAGCCCCGGTGGAGTGCAGTACTTC. As protein: CASSPGGVQYF.

This rearrangement joins TRBV13 to TRBJ1-2, with D tentatively TRBD1 (6 bases). This CDR3 has 13 amino acids. Trimming left V 5 bases short and J 6 bases short, with 13 bases between. CDR1 and CDR2 from the germline V gene are PRHDT and FYEKMQ (reference sequence). The CDR3 DNA follows: TGTGCCAGCAGCCTAACAGGGATTGATGGCTACACCTTC. Protein product: CASSLTGIDGYTF. Full variable domain (missing parts from reference TRBV13 and TRBJ1-2): AAGVIQSPRHLIKEKRETATLKCYPIPRHDTVYWYQQGPGQDPQFLISFYEKMQSDKGSIPDRFSAQQFSDYHSELNMSSLELGDSALYFCASSLTGIDGYTFGSGTRLTVV.

The gene calls are TRBV15 and TRBJ1-1, with D hard to call. Germline CDR1 LNHNV, CDR2 YYDKDF (reference sequence). Deletions cut 0 bases from V and 4 bases from J, with 9 bases between. The CDR3 is 14 amino acids. In nucleotides, the CDR3 is TGTGCCACCAGCAGAGATTTGGAAGGCACTGAAGCTTTCTTT. Translating it yields CATSRDLEGTEAFF. The full variable domain, completed using reference TRBV15 and TRBJ1-1, is DAMVIQNPRYQVTQFGKPVTLSCSQTLNHNVMYWYQQKSSQAPKLLFHYYDKDFNNEADTPDNFQSRRPNTSFCFLDIRSPGLGDTAMYLCATSRDLEGTEAFFGQGTRLTVV.

The chain carries TRBV7-8 and TRBJ1-5; 7 bases agree with TRBD1. The germline V gene encodes CDR1 SGHVS and CDR2 FQNEAQ. The CDR3 runs to 16 residues. Losses at the gene ends were 5 bases for V and 4 bases for J; bases not matched to a gene: 11. CDR3 sequence: CASSGKLGQRNQPQHF. The CDR3 DNA sequence: TGTGCCAGCAGCGGTAAATTGGGACAGCGAAATCAGCCCCAGCATTTT.

The V call is TRBV28, the J call TRBJ1-5, with TRBD1 identical over 7 bases. With V trimmed by 5 bases and J by 4 bases, 14 bases remained unmatched. The CDR3 runs to 17 residues. Germline assignment: CDR1 MDHEN and CDR2 SYDVKM. The CDR3 region is CASSTPQGTILNQPQHF. The CDR3 DNA reads TGTGCCAGCAGTACCCCACAGGGGACTATACTTAATCAGCCCCAGCATTTT.

V gene TRBV5-1 combines with J gene TRBJ1-3, with a tentative D call TRBD1 (5 bases). Germline V gives CDR1 SGHRS, CDR2 YFSETQ. The CDR3 runs 15 residues. The V gene lost 4 bases and the J gene lost 3 bases, with 14 bases spanning the gap. The CDR3 DNA reads as TGCGCCAGCAGCCGCGACAGAGGAATTGGAAACACCATATATTTT. This codes for CASSRDRGIGNTIYF.

The chain carries TRBV29-1 and TRBJ2-7; no reliable D call. In germline, CDR1 is SQVTM, CDR2 ANQGSEA. This CDR3 spans 12 amino acids. V shed 5 bases and J shed 2 bases, with 10 bases lying between them. The DNA for the CDR3 is TGCAGCGTTCTTGCCGCGCCCTACGAGCAGTACTTC. Amino acid sequence: CSVLAAPYEQYF.

As DNA, the CDR3 is TGTGCCAGTAGTCTGCAGATGAACACTGAAGCTTTCTTT. Translated: CASSLQMNTEAFF. The V call is TRBV19, the J call TRBJ1-1; D ambiguous. The length of the CDR3 is 13 residues. Trimming left V 5 bases short and J 0 bases short, with 7 bases between. Germline-derived CDR1 and CDR2 are LNHDA and SQIVND (reference sequence).

The chain uses TRBV5-1 and TRBJ2-1; 7 bases are shared with TRBD1. The CDR3 runs to 14 residues. Germline CDR1 reads SGHRS; CDR2 reads YFSETQ. The ends lost 4 bases at V and 2 bases at J; junction bases unmatched: 3. For the CDR3, the DNA is TGCGCCAGCAGCGAGGGACAGCCCTACAATGAGCAGTTCTTC. As protein: CASSEGQPYNEQFF.

The chain carries TRBV6-2 or TRBV6-3 and TRBJ1-1, with D perhaps matching TRBD1 (5 bases). CDR1 and CDR2 from the germline V gene are MNHEY and SVGEGT. The V end lost 0 bases, the J end lost 4 bases, and 12 bases lay between the germline ends. The CDR3 is 15 residues long. The CDR3 nucleotides read TGTGCCAGCAGTTACTCCGCGGGGCTGGGCACTGAAGCTTTCTTT. Amino acid sequence: CASSYSAGLGTEAFF.